The T cell receptor (beta chain) described here comes from a study of Graves' ophthalmopathy and Graves' hyperthyroidism. The CDR3 contains 16 residues. Germline V gene sequence: CDR1 SGHRS, CDR2 YFSETQ. Trimming cost V 4 bases and J 1 base; bases outside gene matches: 6. The TCR beta CDR3 regions underwent amplification from RNA transcripts. The first-round RT-PCR employed HTBI primers together with the Qiagen OneStep RT-PCR kit. A multiplex PCR was then performed as the second round. TCRdb itself ran the multiplex PCR reads through MiXCR, one entry per CDR3 protein. Of approximately 330,000 distinct CDR3 sequences listed, about a sixth are singletons. This clonotype was recorded many times.

Sequencing used peripheral blood. V and J are TRBV5-1 and TRBJ2-4; TRBD2 matches 9 bases. The TCR comes from an adult man with Graves' ophthalmopathy. The CDR3 DNA is TGCGCCAGCAGCAGCGGACTAGCGAGCGCCAAAAACATTCAGTACTTC. Translating gives CASSSGLASAKNIQYF.